This TCR beta chain was profiled in a study of human T cells and chemical hapten exposure. Findings of the study overall: TCRs at a frequency above 1 in 1000 stayed unchanged with DPC sensitization.

This clonotype has at least ten counts. What it recognizes is unknown. Per germline, CDR1 MNHEY and CDR2 SVGAGI. The CDR3 is 15 residues long. Trimming shortened V by 4 bases and J by 2 bases, and 15 bases separated the two germline ends. TCRdb redid the calling of the RACE reads with MiXCR, one entry per CDR3 protein. Of about 77,000 distinct CDR3 sequences in the sample, roughly 7.9% were seen once. Noted time point: healthy volunteer bleed at 6 weeks. Unfractionated whole blood yielded the extracted total RNA. This TCR came from a female donor in good health. Some clones in this sample may be carry-over from other donors' samples. Sequencing was performed on whole blood. The chain couples TRBV6-5 to TRBJ2-7; D could derive from TRBD1 or TRBD2 (5 bases each). Here the CDR3 reads CASSFDRDLTYEQYF. CDR3 nucleotides: TGTGCCAGCAGTTTTGACCGGGACCTCACCTACGAGCAGTACTTC.